The present T cell receptor (beta chain) was sequenced within a study of sequential checkpoint blockade in melanoma. About the research overall: Randomization was 1:1 between first-line nivolumab→ipilimumab and ipilimumab→nivolumab.

Trimming at V came to 5 bases and at J to 7 bases, leaving 17 bases not matched to a gene. The CDR3 covers 19 residues. The germline CDR1 and CDR2 sequences are SGHVS and FNYEAQ. The treatment was: randomized to nivolumab then ipilimumab (arm A) or the reverse (arm B). This table comes from immunoSEQ multiplex PCR, and its TCRdb copy is limited to in-frame clones, with some not included. The data contain under 20,000 clones, under 60% of them seen just once; the ten biggest clones take up approximately 15%. This clonotype originated in a human donor with melanoma. The chain carries TRBV7-6 and TRBJ2-2, with 12 bases matching TRBD2. The sample here was CD8+ T cells sorted from blood (inferred from file names), taken from a patient given nivolumab and ipilimumab in sequence. CDR3 in amino acids: CASSAMTSGSLSKGGELFF. The CDR3, as DNA: TGTGCCAGCAGCGCAATGACTAGCGGGAGTCTCTCTAAAGGCGGGGAGCTGTTTTTT.